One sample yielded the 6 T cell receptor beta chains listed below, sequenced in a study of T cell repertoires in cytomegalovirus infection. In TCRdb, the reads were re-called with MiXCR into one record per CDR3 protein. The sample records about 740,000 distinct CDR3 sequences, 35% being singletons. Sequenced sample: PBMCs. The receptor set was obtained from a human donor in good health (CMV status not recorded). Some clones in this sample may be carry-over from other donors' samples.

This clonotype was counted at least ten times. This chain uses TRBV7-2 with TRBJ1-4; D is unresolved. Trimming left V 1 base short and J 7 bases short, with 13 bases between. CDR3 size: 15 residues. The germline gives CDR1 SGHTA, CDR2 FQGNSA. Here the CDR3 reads CASSLESRRREKLFF. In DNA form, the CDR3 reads TGTGCCAGCAGCTTAGAATCCCGGAGGCGTGAAAAACTGTTTTTT. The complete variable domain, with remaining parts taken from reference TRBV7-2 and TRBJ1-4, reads GAGVSQSPSNKVTEKGKDVELRCDPISGHTALYWYRQSLGQGLEFLIYFQGNSAPDKSGLPSDRFSAERTGGSVSTLTIQRTQQEDSAVYLCASSLESRRREKLFFGSGTQLSVL.

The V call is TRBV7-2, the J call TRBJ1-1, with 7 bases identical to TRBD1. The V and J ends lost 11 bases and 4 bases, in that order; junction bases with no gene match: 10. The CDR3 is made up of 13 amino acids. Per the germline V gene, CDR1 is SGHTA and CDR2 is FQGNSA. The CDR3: CAARAGGGTEAFF. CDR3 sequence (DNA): TGTGCCGCGAGGGCAGGGGGGGGCACTGAAGCTTTCTTT.

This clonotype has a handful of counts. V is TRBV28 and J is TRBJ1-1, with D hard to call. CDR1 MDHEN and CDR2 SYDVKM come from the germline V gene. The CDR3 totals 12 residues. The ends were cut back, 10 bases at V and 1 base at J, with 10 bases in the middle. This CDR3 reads CATRASNTEAFF. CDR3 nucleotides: TGTGCCACCCGGGCCTCGAACACTGAAGCTTTCTTT.

CDR3 nucleotides: TGTGCCAGCAGTTTAATCTCGTGGAGCGGGAGGGCCGAAAACATTCAGTACTTC. Amino acid sequence: CASSLISWSGRAENIQYF. This chain links TRBV12-3 or TRBV12-4 with TRBJ2-4, with 10 bases lining up with TRBD2. The CDR3 has 18 residues. After removal of 2 bases from V and 5 bases from J, the junction contained 12 bases not matched to a gene.

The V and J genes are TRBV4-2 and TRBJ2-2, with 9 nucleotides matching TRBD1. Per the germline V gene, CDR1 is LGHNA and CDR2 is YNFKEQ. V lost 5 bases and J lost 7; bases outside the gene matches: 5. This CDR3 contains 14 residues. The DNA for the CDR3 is TGTGCCAGCAGCAAAACAGGGGGCGGCGGGGAGCTGTTTTTT. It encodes CASSKTGGGGELFF.

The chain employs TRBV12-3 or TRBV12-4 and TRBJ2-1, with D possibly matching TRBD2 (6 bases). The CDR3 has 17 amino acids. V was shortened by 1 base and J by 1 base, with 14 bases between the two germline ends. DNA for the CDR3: TGTGCCAGCAGTTTAGACGGAGGGAGGAGGTCCTACAATGAGCAGTTCTTC. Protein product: CASSLDGGRRSYNEQFF.